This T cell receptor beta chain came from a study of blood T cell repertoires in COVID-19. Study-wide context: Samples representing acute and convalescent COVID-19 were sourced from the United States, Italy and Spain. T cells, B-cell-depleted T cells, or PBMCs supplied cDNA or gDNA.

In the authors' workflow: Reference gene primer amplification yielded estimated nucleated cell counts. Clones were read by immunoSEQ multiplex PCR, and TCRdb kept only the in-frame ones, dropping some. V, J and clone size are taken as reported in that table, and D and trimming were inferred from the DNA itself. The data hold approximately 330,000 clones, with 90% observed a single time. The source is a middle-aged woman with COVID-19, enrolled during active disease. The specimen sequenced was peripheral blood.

Written as DNA, the CDR3 is TGTGCCAGCAGCGTAGTCGGACAGGGAAACACTGAAGCTTTCTTT. Translating it yields CASSVVGQGNTEAFF. V is TRBV9 and J is TRBJ1-1; TRBD1 agrees at 8 bases. The V gene end was trimmed by 0 bases and the J gene end by 2 bases; junction bases not matched to a gene: 3. The germline V gene has CDR1 SGDLS and CDR2 YYNGEE. The CDR3 totals 15 residues.